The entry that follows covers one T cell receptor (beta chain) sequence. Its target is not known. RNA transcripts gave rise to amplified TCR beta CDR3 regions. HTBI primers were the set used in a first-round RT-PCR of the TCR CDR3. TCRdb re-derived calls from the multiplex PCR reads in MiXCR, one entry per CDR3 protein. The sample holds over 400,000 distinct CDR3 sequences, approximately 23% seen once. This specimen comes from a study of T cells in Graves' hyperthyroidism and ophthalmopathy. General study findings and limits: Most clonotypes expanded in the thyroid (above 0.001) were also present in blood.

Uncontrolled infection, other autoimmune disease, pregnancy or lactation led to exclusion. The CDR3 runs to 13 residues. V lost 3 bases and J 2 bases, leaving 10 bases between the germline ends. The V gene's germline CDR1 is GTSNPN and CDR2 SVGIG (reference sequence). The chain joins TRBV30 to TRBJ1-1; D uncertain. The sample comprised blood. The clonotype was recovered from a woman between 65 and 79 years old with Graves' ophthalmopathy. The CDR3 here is CAWRGLGNTEAFF. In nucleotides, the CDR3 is TGTGCCTGGAGAGGTTTGGGAAACACTGAAGCTTTCTTT.